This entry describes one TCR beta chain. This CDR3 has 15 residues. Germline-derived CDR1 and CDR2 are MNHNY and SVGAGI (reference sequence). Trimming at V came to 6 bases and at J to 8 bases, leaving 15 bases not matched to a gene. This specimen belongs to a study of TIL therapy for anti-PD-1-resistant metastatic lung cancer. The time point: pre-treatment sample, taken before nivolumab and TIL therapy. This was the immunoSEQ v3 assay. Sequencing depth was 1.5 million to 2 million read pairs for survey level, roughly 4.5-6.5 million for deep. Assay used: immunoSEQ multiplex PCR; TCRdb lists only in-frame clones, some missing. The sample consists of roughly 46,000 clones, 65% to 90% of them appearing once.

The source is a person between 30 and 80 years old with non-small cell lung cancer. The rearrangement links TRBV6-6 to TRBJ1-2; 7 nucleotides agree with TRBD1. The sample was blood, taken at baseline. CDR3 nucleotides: TGTGCCAGCAGCCAACCGACAGGGCCAGGTCACGGCTACACCTTC. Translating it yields CASSQPTGPGHGYTF.